Below are 26 T cell receptor beta chains sequenced from a single sample in a study of T cell responses to AZD1222 COVID-19 vaccine. Profiling relied on immunoSEQ multiplex PCR, and the TCRdb table lists in-frame clones only, not all of them. The sample lists 130,000 or so clones, under 95% occurring once. The sequencing used peripheral blood, collected 28 days after the second AZD1222 dose. The receptors originated from an adult who received the AZD1222 COVID-19 vaccine.

The chain recombines TRBV5-1 with TRBJ1-4; perhaps TRBD1 as D (6 bases). V lost 0 bases and J lost 3, with 15 bases in between. Germline V gene lookup returns CDR1 SGHRS and CDR2 YFSETQ. This CDR3 comprises 17 residues. The CDR3 protein is CASSLATGLFSNEKLFF. CDR3 nucleotide sequence: TGCGCCAGCAGCTTGGCGACAGGCCTTTTCTCTAATGAAAAACTGTTTTTT. The complete variable domain, with remaining parts taken from reference TRBV5-1 and TRBJ1-4, reads KAGVTQTPRYLIKTRGQQVTLSCSPISGHRSVSWYQQTPGQGLQFLFEYFSETQRNKGNFPGRFSGRQFSNSRSEMNVSTLELGDSALYLCASSLATGLFSNEKLFFGSGTQLSVL.

The chain joins TRBV7-8 to TRBJ1-2; 7 bases map to TRBD1. This CDR3 comprises 14 residues. Trimming took 4 bases from V and 1 from J; bases not matched to a gene: 3. Germline V gene data show CDR1 as SGHVS and CDR2 as FQNEAQ. The CDR3 reads CASSSTGSNYGYTF. The CDR3 DNA reads as TGTGCCAGCAGCTCGACAGGGAGTAACTATGGCTACACCTTC.

The chain's CDR3 is CASRSDGDTQYF. In DNA form, the CDR3 reads TGTGCCAGCAGGTCCGACGGAGATACGCAGTATTTT. The chain is built from TRBV6-5 and TRBJ2-3; no reliable D call. From germline, CDR1 is MNHEY and CDR2 SVGAGI. V was trimmed by 6 bases and J by 5 bases, leaving 9 bases between them. This CDR3 has 12 amino acids.

The J gene is TRBJ2-2, the V gene TRBV11-3; 8 positions match TRBD2. The CDR3 has 15 amino acids. Trimming cost V 5 bases and J 0 bases; bases outside gene matches: 2. Germline CDR1 is SGHNT and CDR2 is YENEEA. CDR3 sequence reads: CASSGGRPNTGELFF. CDR3 DNA sequence: TGTGCCAGCAGCGGCGGGAGGCCGAACACCGGGGAGCTGTTTTTT. Full variable domain (outside the CDR3, taken from reference TRBV11-3 and TRBJ2-2): EAGVVQSPRYKIIEKKQPVAFWCNPISGHNTLYWYLQNLGQGPELLIRYENEEAVDDSQLPKDRFSAERLKGVDSTLKIQPAELGDSAVYLCASSGGRPNTGELFFGEGSRLTVL.

This clone was seen more than once but under ten times. The chain carries TRBV7-7 and TRBJ1-2; TRBD1 is a possible D gene (5 bases). The CDR3 length is 13 residues. V lost 1 base, J lost 8 bases, and 11 bases lay in between. Germline assignment: CDR1 SSHAT and CDR2 FNYEAQ (reference sequence). CDR3 bases: TGTGCCAGCAGCTTAGAAGGGGTAAGGGGCTACACCTTC. It encodes CASSLEGVRGYTF.

The chain uses TRBV11-3 and TRBJ2-7; TRBD2 agrees at 9 bases. The CDR3 length is 13 residues. After removal of 8 bases from V and 4 bases from J, the junction contained 6 bases not matched to a gene. CDR1 and CDR2 from the germline V gene are SGHNT and YENEEA. Here the CDR3 reads CASGVAGEYEQYF. CDR3 sequence (DNA): TGTGCCAGCGGGGTAGCGGGAGAGTACGAGCAGTACTTC.

The rearrangement joins TRBV11-2 to TRBJ2-7, with TRBD1 matching 8 bases. V shed 5 bases, J shed 2 bases, and the junction held 8 bases outside the gene matches. The CDR3 sequence is 15 residues long. CDR1 and CDR2 from the germline V gene are SGHAT and FQNNGV. The CDR3 DNA follows: TGTGCCAGCAGCAGGAACCGGGACAGGCCCTACGAGCAGTACTTC. It specifies CASSRNRDRPYEQYF.

This clone was detected once. The CDR3 DNA reads TGTGCCTGGACCACGGATGGTGGCTACACCTTC. Translating it yields CAWTTDGGYTF. J is TRBJ1-2 and V is TRBV30; no definite D call. Germline CDR1 GTSNPN, CDR2 SVGIG (reference sequence). V dropped 4 bases and J dropped 7 bases, with 10 bases sitting between them. The CDR3 covers 11 residues.

The chain links TRBV18 to TRBJ1-3; no reliable D call. This CDR3 has 12 amino acids. The germline V gene has CDR1 KGHSH and CDR2 LQKENI. Trimming removed 0 bases from V and 4 bases from J, with 1 base in between. The CDR3 spells CASSPPGNTIYF. The CDR3 DNA sequence: TGTGCCAGCTCACCACCAGGAAACACCATATATTTT.

The chain employs TRBV14 and TRBJ2-1; no clear D. CDR3 length: 13 amino acids. V gave up 4 bases and J gave up 7 bases, with 11 bases separating them. CDR1 SGHDN and CDR2 FVKESK come from the germline V gene. CDR3 sequence: CASSRSRANEQFF. DNA of the CDR3: TGTGCCAGCAGCCGTAGTCGGGCGAATGAGCAGTTCTTC.

V gene TRBV3-1 (or the pseudogene TRBV3-2) combines with J gene TRBJ1-2, with 12 bases fitting TRBD1. With 4 bases clipped from V and 12 bases from J, the junction kept 9 bases outside the gene matches. Per germline, CDR1 LGHDT and CDR2 YNNKEL (reference sequence). The CDR3 has 14 amino acids. The DNA of the CDR3 is TGTGCCAGCAGCCCGGGACAGGGGGCGAAGGCAGACACCTTC. Translated, it gives CASSPGQGAKADTF.

V usage is TRBV9 and J usage is TRBJ2-5, with D perhaps matching TRBD1 (5 bases). Trimming took off 1 base at V and 4 bases at J, with 11 bases between the two ends. Looked up from germline, CDR1 is SGDLS and CDR2 is YYNGEE. The CDR3 extends over 14 amino acids. The CDR3 is CASSVRAGRETQYF. The CDR3 DNA follows: TGTGCCAGCAGCGTAAGGGCAGGGCGAGAGACCCAGTACTTC.

The chain uses TRBV9 and TRBJ2-1; 12 positions match TRBD2. CDR1 is SGDLS, CDR2 YYNGEE, per germline. The CDR3 is 16 amino acids. The V and J ends lost 3 bases and 6 bases, in that order; junction bases with no gene match: 7. CDR3 coding DNA: TGTGCCAGCAGCGCGACTAGCGGGAGACTAGGCAATGAGCAGTTCTTC. Translating it yields CASSATSGRLGNEQFF.

V gene TRBV13 combines with J gene TRBJ2-2; the D gene is possibly TRBD2 (5 bases). V shed 5 bases and J shed 2 bases, with 18 bases lying between them. Looked up from germline, CDR1 is PRHDT and CDR2 is FYEKMQ (reference sequence). This CDR3 is built from 17 residues. The CDR3 is CASSGRLPLLNTGELFF. CDR3 nucleotides: TGTGCCAGCAGCGGGAGACTACCCCTACTAAACACCGGGGAGCTGTTTTTT. The whole variable domain, filled in from reference TRBV13 and TRBJ2-2, reads AAGVIQSPRHLIKEKRETATLKCYPIPRHDTVYWYQQGPGQDPQFLISFYEKMQSDKGSIPDRFSAQQFSDYHSELNMSSLELGDSALYFCASSGRLPLLNTGELFFGEGSRLTVL.

V gene TRBV11-3 combines with J gene TRBJ1-1, with D possibly being TRBD1 (5 bases). V lost 5 bases and J lost 3, with 10 bases in between. The CDR3 is 13 residues long. CDR1 is SGHNT, CDR2 YENEEA, per germline. The CDR3 DNA follows: TGTGCCAGCAGCCAGGGTCGGGACACTGAAGCTTTCTTT. This sequence encodes CASSQGRDTEAFF.

The rearrangement joins TRBV7-6 to TRBJ2-5; 8 bases map to TRBD1. The J segment lost 5 bases and the V segment lost 6 bases, leaving 11 bases of the junction unmatched. The CDR3 sequence is 15 residues long. In germline, CDR1 is SGHVS, CDR2 FNYEAQ. CDR3 in amino acids: CASSPGQGNGETQYF. For the CDR3, the DNA is TGTGCCAGCAGTCCCGGACAGGGCAACGGGGAGACCCAGTACTTC.

A word on this clone: Different DNA sequences within this sample yield the same CDR3. The chain employs TRBV5-1 and TRBJ1-1, with D unclear. CDR3 size: 12 residues. CDR1 SGHRS and CDR2 YFSETQ come from the germline V gene. V lost 2 bases and J 5 bases, leaving 7 bases between the germline ends. The CDR3 DNA follows: TGCGCCAGCAGCTTAGAGGGAACTGAAGCTTTCTTT. It translates to CASSLEGTEAFF.

V is TRBV6-5 and J is TRBJ2-7, with D unclear. CDR3 length: 11 residues. V dropped 4 bases and J dropped 2 bases, with 3 bases sitting between them. Germline assignment: CDR1 MNHEY and CDR2 SVGAGI. For the CDR3, the DNA is TGTGCCAGCAGTTTGACCTACGAGCAGTACTTC. Translation gives CASSLTYEQYF.

This clone has more than one count but fewer than ten. The rearrangement joins TRBV6-5 to TRBJ1-3; D is perhaps TRBD1 (5 bases). This CDR3 is built from 15 residues. V was pared by 6 bases and J by 8 bases, with 20 bases between. Looked up from germline, CDR1 is MNHEY and CDR2 is SVGAGI. The CDR3 sequence is CASRAPGTNLDTIYF. CDR3 coding DNA: TGTGCCAGCAGGGCCCCCGGGACGAACCTAGACACCATATATTTT.

Only one count was recorded for this clone. The chain is built from TRBV5-1 and TRBJ2-3; TRBD2 is a possible D gene (7 bases). The V end was cut by 8 bases, the J end by 6 bases, with 28 bases between. The CDR3 loop spans 17 amino acids. Per germline, CDR1 SGHRS and CDR2 YFSETQ. The CDR3 bases are TGCGCCAGTATAGGGGTGCGGGGGCCGGGAGTGGGTGATACGCAGTATTTT. Translation: CASIGVRGPGVGDTQYF.

This clone was seen more than once but under ten times. This chain links TRBV21-1 with TRBJ2-5; the table's D call, TRBD1, was not checked against the DNA. TRBV21-1 is marked as a pseudogene. This CDR3 spans 16 amino acids. The CDR3 DNA reads as TGTGCCAGCAGCAAAGAGTACAGTGCTTCCCAAGAGACCCAGTACTTC. This gives the protein CASSKEYSASQETQYF.

The chain couples TRBV30 to TRBJ1-5; D may be TRBD1 (5 bases). This CDR3 region has 13 residues. Trimming took 0 bases from V and 6 from J, leaving 9 bases between them. The germline V gene has CDR1 GTSNPN and CDR2 SVGIG (reference sequence). CDR3 residues: CAWSVAGGQPQHF. For the CDR3, the DNA is TGTGCCTGGAGTGTAGCTGGGGGTCAGCCCCAGCATTTT.

The rearrangement uses TRBV6-1 and TRBJ2-7; a possible D gene is TRBD1 (5 bases). From germline, CDR1 is MNHNS and CDR2 SASEGT. V was shortened by 1 base and J by 7 bases, with 11 bases between the two germline ends. The CDR3 covers 13 residues. The CDR3 reads CASSEGGLREQYF. The DNA for the CDR3 is TGTGCCAGCAGTGAAGGGGGCCTTAGGGAGCAGTACTTC.

V and J are TRBV7-3 and TRBJ2-3, with TRBD2 matching 11 bases. V trimming: 4 bases; J trimming: 5 bases; junction bases outside the gene matches: 14. Germline V gene data show CDR1 as SGHTA and CDR2 as FQGTGA. The CDR3 spans 18 residues. The CDR3 DNA follows: TGTGCCAGCAGCTCCAAAACTAGCGGGAGCGAGGGAAGAGATACGCAGTATTTT. Protein sequence: CASSSKTSGSEGRDTQYF.

The rearrangement uses TRBV7-9 and TRBJ1-2, with a possible D match to TRBD1 (6 bases). Germline CDR1 is SEHNR and CDR2 is FQNEAQ (reference sequence). Trimming removed 0 bases from V and 1 base from J, with 12 bases in between. There are 16 residues in the CDR3. The CDR3 reads CASSLAPGHVNYGYTF. The CDR3 DNA follows: TGTGCCAGCAGCTTAGCGCCGGGACACGTTAACTATGGCTACACCTTC.

This clone was seen a single time. The chain combines TRBV4-1 with TRBJ1-5, with D tentatively TRBD1 (5 bases). The V gene's germline CDR1 is MGHRA and CDR2 YSYEKL. Trimming removed 3 bases at V and 1 base at J, with 13 bases between. The CDR3 covers 16 residues. CDR3 sequence: CASSQGVPLSNQPQHF. The DNA of the CDR3 is TGCGCCAGCAGCCAGGGGGTCCCCTTGAGCAATCAGCCCCAGCATTTT.